The TCR beta chain described here comes from a study of shared clonotypes between healthy human individuals. This CDR3 has 13 residues. CDR1 is GTSNPN, CDR2 SVGIG, per germline (reference sequence). V lost 5 bases and J 4 bases, leaving 14 bases between the germline ends. Assay used: immunoSEQ multiplex PCR; TCRdb lists only in-frame clones, some missing. The data show roughly 2.1 million clones, 93% seen once. CD8 cells classed as naive were CD45RO-negative and positively selected for CCR7, excluding terminally differentiated effector memory CD45RA+ cells. Among the donors, all were Caucasian adults who lived in Nashville, Tennessee.

The chain couples TRBV30 to TRBJ1-2; weak D call: TRBD1 (6 bases). The sample was naive CD8+ T cells from PBMCs. The receptor was isolated from a man between 18 and 29 years old in good health. Some clones in this sample may be carry-over from other donors' samples. This CDR3 is CAWGPTGIYGYTF. CDR3 DNA sequence: TGTGCCTGGGGCCCTACAGGGATCTATGGCTACACCTTC.